This T cell receptor beta chain is drawn from a study of beta chain features in type 1 diabetes. Every isolated RNA sample was fully reverse transcribed, so sequencing captured expressed TCRB transcripts. Here immunoSEQ multiplex PCR was the method, and the copy in TCRdb shows in-frame clones only, minus some. The sample lists some 900,000 clones, roughly a sixth occurring once. General observations from the study: When cDNA is sequenced, cells with high TCR expression could be over-represented.

In regard to this clone: Its antigen remains unknown.

The receptor was derived from a woman aged 18 to 35 in good health. Sequenced sample: naive CD4+ T cells from blood.

The CDR3 loop reads CASSPYRGAPGEQYF. CDR3 DNA sequence: TGTGCCAGCTCACCATATAGGGGGGCCCCGGGCGAGCAGTACTTC. The V gene is TRBV18, the J gene TRBJ2-7, with D perhaps matching TRBD1 or TRBD2 (6 bases each). Germline CDR1 KGHSH, CDR2 LQKENI. There are 15 residues in the CDR3. V was clipped by 2 bases and J by 6 bases, with 17 bases between them.